Following are 15 T cell receptor beta chains from one sample sequenced in a study of shared T cell receptors in the human thymus. Clones were read by immunoSEQ multiplex PCR, and TCRdb kept only the in-frame ones, dropping some. The repertoire holds more than 300,000 clones, approximately 95% seen once, with approximately 0.02% in the top ten. Sequenced input: thymocytes. Source of these receptors: a human donor.

The V gene is TRBV10-3, the J gene TRBJ2-6; D gene ambiguous. This CDR3 spans 16 amino acids. From germline, CDR1 is ENHRY and CDR2 SYGVKD. V was clipped by 10 bases and J by 0 bases, with 16 bases between them. The CDR3 sequence: CATRGPINSGANVLTF. CDR3 DNA: TGTGCCACCCGTGGACCGATAAACTCTGGGGCCAACGTCCTGACTTTC.

This rearrangement joins TRBV5-4 to TRBJ2-3; 10 positions match TRBD2. V dropped 4 bases and J dropped 4; count of bases not matched to a gene: 6. The CDR3 has 15 residues. The V gene's germline CDR1 is SGHNT and CDR2 YYREEE (reference sequence). The CDR3 DNA reads as TGTGCCAGCAGCAGGACTAGCGGTCGCGCAGATACGCAGTATTTT. This gives the protein CASSRTSGRADTQYF. Full variable domain (remainder filled in from reference TRBV5-4 and TRBJ2-3): ETGVTQSPTHLIKTRGQQVTLRCSSQSGHNTVSWYQQALGQGPQFIFQYYREEENGRGNFPPRFSGLQFPNYSSELNVNALELDDSALYLCASSRTSGRADTQYFGPGTRLTVL.

The chain links TRBV7-9 to TRBJ2-4; D is ambiguous. Trimming took off 2 bases at V and 6 bases at J, with 8 bases between the two ends. The germline CDR1 and CDR2 sequences are SEHNR and FQNEAQ (reference sequence). The CDR3 extends over 13 amino acids. As DNA, the CDR3 is TGTGCCAGCAGCTTATGGCACCGAAACATTCAGTACTTC. Translated, it gives CASSLWHRNIQYF.

V usage is TRBV11-2 and J usage is TRBJ2-1; 8 bases match TRBD2. From germline, CDR1 is SGHAT and CDR2 FQNNGV. The CDR3 spans 17 residues. Trimming at V came to 0 bases and at J to 8 bases, leaving 12 bases not matched to a gene. CDR3 sequence: CASSLEQRECEVDEQFF. The CDR3, as DNA: TGTGCCAGCAGCTTAGAACAGCGGGAGTGCGAAGTGGATGAGCAGTTCTTC.

This chain connects TRBV27 to TRBJ1-2, with D possibly being TRBD1 (5 bases). Trimming removed 2 bases from V and 2 bases from J, with 21 bases in between. The germline gives CDR1 MNHEY, CDR2 SMNVEV (reference sequence). There are 18 residues in the CDR3. CDR3 loop: CASSLGGDGSIINYGYTF. The CDR3 DNA reads TGTGCCAGCAGTTTAGGGGGGGACGGATCAATTATAAACTATGGCTACACCTTC.

This chain uses TRBV4-2 with TRBJ2-1; 14 positions agree with TRBD2. The length of the CDR3 is 17 residues. Per the germline V gene, CDR1 is LGHNA and CDR2 is YNFKEQ. The junction had 6 bases not matched to a gene; V was cut back by 1 base and J by 7 bases. This CDR3 reads CASSQGTSGRFGNEQFF. CDR3 DNA: TGTGCCAGCAGCCAAGGGACTAGCGGGAGGTTTGGTAATGAGCAGTTCTTC.

This chain connects TRBV11-3 to TRBJ2-1; a possible D gene is TRBD2 (6 bases). The V end was cut by 5 bases, the J end by 10 bases, with 21 bases between. This CDR3 spans 15 amino acids. Germline CDR1 SGHNT, CDR2 YENEEA. CDR3 sequence: CASSPTTGGPREQFF. Written as DNA, the CDR3 is TGTGCCAGCAGCCCCACAACAGGAGGGCCTCGAGAGCAGTTCTTC.

This chain connects TRBV28 to TRBJ2-3; D may be TRBD2 (5 bases). With 6 bases removed from V and 8 bases from J, the gap between germline ends came to 18 bases. The germline gives CDR1 MDHEN, CDR2 SYDVKM. The CDR3 sequence is 14 residues long. The CDR3 loop reads CASRSRLAAVTQYF. DNA of the CDR3: TGTGCCAGCAGATCCCGACTGGCAGCGGTTACGCAGTATTTT.

The chain employs TRBV19 and TRBJ2-1, with D maybe TRBD2 (5 bases). The CDR3 spans 18 residues. Germline V gene sequence: CDR1 LNHDA, CDR2 SQIVND (reference sequence). Between the trimmed V and J ends, which lost 1 base and 0 bases, there was a span of 16 bases. The CDR3 DNA follows: TGTGCCAGTAGTATAGCCGCGGACTTCTACTTCTCCTACAATGAGCAGTTCTTC. Amino acids: CASSIAADFYFSYNEQFF.

The sample holds one count of this clone. The V call is TRBV30, the J call TRBJ2-2, with D hard to call. The CDR3 totals 12 residues. With 3 bases removed from V and 1 base from J, the gap between germline ends came to 3 bases. Germline V gene sequence: CDR1 GTSNPN, CDR2 SVGIG (reference sequence). The CDR3 here is CAWRWNTGELFF. The CDR3 coding sequence is TGTGCCTGGAGGTGGAACACCGGGGAGCTGTTTTTT.

The table lists this clone with a count of one. The J gene is TRBJ1-1, the V gene TRBV9, with D unclear. V was shortened by 2 bases and J by 5 bases, with 13 bases between the two germline ends. Germline-derived CDR1 and CDR2 are SGDLS and YYNGEE. This CDR3 region has 14 residues. CDR3 DNA: TGTGCCAGCAGCGTCATCCTCAAGCATACTGAAGCTTTCTTT. Translating gives CASSVILKHTEAFF.

This clone was counted a few times. The chain links TRBV7-9 to TRBJ1-2, with TRBD1 as a possible D gene (6 bases). V lost 5 bases, J lost 2 bases, and 9 bases lay in between. Germline V gives CDR1 SEHNR, CDR2 FQNEAQ (reference sequence). This CDR3 is built from 13 residues. CDR3 protein: CASSGDTNYGYTF. The DNA of the CDR3 is TGTGCCAGCAGCGGGGACACGAACTATGGCTACACCTTC. Complete variable domain (other parts from reference TRBV7-9 and TRBJ1-2): DTGVSQNPRHKITKRGQNVTFRCDPISEHNRLYWYRQTLGQGPEFLTYFQNEAQLEKSRLLSDRFSAERPKGSFSTLEIQRTEQGDSAMYLCASSGDTNYGYTFGSGTRLTVV.

The chain combines TRBV4-1 with TRBJ2-7; D may be TRBD1 (5 bases). CDR1 and CDR2 (germline): MGHRA, YSYEKL. V was cut by 4 bases and J by 5 bases, with 12 bases left in between. The CDR3 length is 13 residues. The CDR3 spells CASSRRVSHEQYF. Written as DNA, the CDR3 is TGCGCCAGCAGCCGCAGGGTGTCCCACGAGCAGTACTTC.

The chain employs TRBV9 and TRBJ2-1; D is unclear. V was pared by 4 bases and J by 5 bases, with 19 bases between. This CDR3 region has 16 residues. In germline, CDR1 is SGDLS, CDR2 YYNGEE. The CDR3 is CASSPSPAILNNEQFF. The CDR3 DNA reads as TGTGCCAGCAGCCCCTCCCCTGCCATTCTTAACAATGAGCAGTTCTTC.

V gene TRBV6-5 combines with J gene TRBJ2-1, with TRBD2 matching over 12 bases. V was pared by 7 bases and J by 7 bases, with 8 bases of the junction left unmatched. Germline lookup yields CDR1 MNHEY and CDR2 SVGAGI. This CDR3 has 15 amino acids. The CDR3 DNA reads TGTGCCAGCACCAAGGGACTAGCGGGTACTAATGAGCAGTTCTTC. Translated, it gives CASTKGLAGTNEQFF.